Detailed here is one T cell receptor beta chain. In the study's own analysis: Counts of nucleated cells, estimated from reference gene primer amplification, were obtained. The data were produced by immunoSEQ multiplex PCR, yet TCRdb's version contains in-frame clones alone and is incomplete. From that table come the V and J calls and clone size; the DNA was used to work out D and trimming. The table records 200,000 or so clones, roughly 89% of them present only once. CDR3 length equals 15 residues. Germline V gene sequence: CDR1 SGDLS, CDR2 YYNGEE. V lost 4 bases and J lost 0, with 12 bases in between. This entry belongs to a study of blood T cell repertoires in COVID-19. Background on the study: Both acute and convalescent COVID-19 samples were obtained from the United States, Italy and Spain. Sample material is recorded as cDNA or gDNA derived from T cells, B-cell-depleted T cells, or PBMCs.

Each participant's cohort was designated according to participant-reported clinical history. Sequencing was carried out using PBMCs or T cells enriched from blood (not recorded which). This sequence joins TRBV9 and TRBJ2-3, with D possibly being TRBD1 (5 bases). The clonotype comes from a middle-aged woman with acute COVID-19. The CDR3 DNA reads as TGTGCCAGCAGCCTCAGGGTCTCGAGCACAGATACGCAGTATTTT. This gives the protein CASSLRVSSTDTQYF.